This T cell receptor beta chain came from a study of regulatory T cells in long-lasting Graves disease. Study-level background: Patients with persistent Graves' disease had over 5 years of antithyroid drugs and persistent TSH receptor antibodies.

Indicated time point: persistent/refractory GD, antithyroid drugs over 5 years with positive TRAb. PBMC RNA served as the TCR library source. This CDR3 has 14 residues. Trimming took off 0 bases at V and 7 bases at J, with 10 bases between the two ends. Germline V gene lookup returns CDR1 SGHRS and CDR2 YFSETQ. Study-wide findings and caveats: The study found lower TCR diversity in persistent Graves' patients than in newly diagnosed ones.

Note on this clonotype: Its cognate antigen is unknown.

For TCR beta, libraries came from iRepertoire HTBI primers and Arm-PCR of CDR3 regions. TCRdb re-called the multiplex PCR reads with MiXCR, one entry per CDR3 protein. The table shows 700,000 or so distinct CDR3 sequences, with 25% to 35% occurring only once. This receptor was taken from a female donor with Graves disease. The material sequenced was peripheral blood mononuclear cells (PBMCs), taken when the disease was refractory, from a patient treated with antithyroid drugs. V and J are TRBV5-1 and TRBJ2-2; D unclear. CDR3 bases: TGCGCCAGCAGCTTGGATGGGCGTGACGGGGAGCTGTTTTTT. Protein: CASSLDGRDGELFF. The full variable domain, with the rest looked up from reference TRBV5-1 and TRBJ2-2, is KAGVTQTPRYLIKTRGQQVTLSCSPISGHRSVSWYQQTPGQGLQFLFEYFSETQRNKGNFPGRFSGRQFSNSRSEMNVSTLELGDSALYLCASSLDGRDGELFFGEGSRLTVL.